These T cell receptor beta chains were read from a single sample in a study of OX40 agonist ivuxolimab in advanced cancers. Only in-frame clones appear in the TCRdb table, and some are missing; sequencing was by immunoSEQ multiplex PCR. This sample has some 14,000 clones, with roughly 87% found just once. Here the sequenced sample was CD4+ or CD8+ T cells sorted from blood, taken in a trial of the OX40 agonist ivuxolimab. The source of these receptors is an adult with an advanced solid tumor such as melanoma, head and neck, liver or kidney cancer. Each CDR3 is given with its conserved first and last residue. A D gene is named only where the DNA matches it firmly. Only part of the rows carry a size: once, few, many, or a class if the clone is expanded.

v_gene	d_gene	j_gene	abundance	len	CDR3nt	CDR3aa
TRBV7-2	NA	TRBJ1-5	NA	13	TGTGCCAGCAGCTCGGGGCCCAATCAGCCCCAGCATTTT	CASSSGPNQPQHF
TRBV4-2	NA	TRBJ2-5	NA	15	TGTGCCAGCAGCCAAGACCCCGGGCCGGCGGGGACCCAGTACTTC	CASSQDPGPAGTQYF
TRBV11-3	NA	TRBJ2-2	NA	15	TGTGCCAGCAGCCCCCACAGGGGAGGGTCCGGGGAGCTGTTTTTT	CASSPHRGGSGELFF
TRBV30	NA	TRBJ2-1	once	14	TGTGCCTGGAGTGGAGTAGCGGCGTACAATGAGCAGTTCTTC	CAWSGVAAYNEQFF
TRBV21-1	NA	TRBJ2-1	NA	18	TGTGCCAGCAGCAAAGAGCCGGGGTTGCGGGAAACCTACAATGAGCAGTTCTTC	CASSKEPGLRETYNEQFF
TRBV4-3	NA	TRBJ2-7	NA	15	TGCGCCAGCAGCCAAGGCCCCCTGGACCCCTACGAGCAGTACTTC	CASSQGPLDPYEQYF
TRBV6-5	TRBD1	TRBJ1-2	few	13	TGTGCCAGCAGTTACTCGACAGGGGGGCGCTACACCTTC	CASSYSTGGRYTF
TRBV4-3	NA	TRBJ1-2	NA	16	TGCGCCAGCAGCCAAGATGGGGCGCCCCGATACTATGGCTACACCTTC	CASSQDGAPRYYGYTF
TRBV27	NA	TRBJ2-7	NA	16	TGTGCCAGCAGTTTCGTGATCCCACTAGGCGTTTACGAGCAGTACTTC	CASSFVIPLGVYEQYF
TRBV7-7	TRBD2	TRBJ2-5	medium-sized	16	TGTGCCAGCAGCTTCCGACTAGCGGGGGGGCAAGAGACCCAGTACTTC	CASSFRLAGGQETQYF
TRBV6-4	TRBD2	TRBJ2-3	NA	15	TGTGCCAGCAGTGACTCTGCGGGGGGGCCCGATACGCAGTATTTT	CASSDSAGGPDTQYF
TRBV10-3	NA	TRBJ2-7	NA	15	TGTGCCATATCAGAGGGAGGGGGGGTTATCTACGAGCAGTACTTC	CAISEGGGVIYEQYF
TRBV19	TRBD1	TRBJ2-7	NA	13	TGTGCCAGTAGCCCCGGGACAGGCTACGAGCAGTACTTC	CASSPGTGYEQYF
TRBV4-3	NA	TRBJ2-7	once	14	TGCGCCAGCAGCCAAGACAGGGCAGCCTACGAGCAGTACTTC	CASSQDRAAYEQYF
TRBV7-6	NA	TRBJ2-7	once	18	TGTGCCAGCAGCTTATTCCCGATTGGGACTGAACTCACCTACGAGCAGTACTTC	CASSLFPIGTELTYEQYF
TRBV7-8	TRBD2	TRBJ2-7	medium-sized	16	TGTGCCAGCAGCCCGGTTCAGCGGGGGCCAACCTACGAGCAGTACTTC	CASSPVQRGPTYEQYF
TRBV4-1	TRBD1	TRBJ1-3	NA	16	TGCGCCAGCAGCCAAGGGGACGGGACAGGGAGAAACACCATATATTTT	CASSQGDGTGRNTIYF
TRBV27	TRBD2	TRBJ2-1	NA	14	TGTGCCAGCAGTTTATCGGGAGGGCCGGGTGAGCAGTTCTTC	CASSLSGGPGEQFF
TRBV4-2	NA	TRBJ1-1	NA	13	TGTGCCAGCAGACAGGGTATGAACACTGAAGCTTTCTTT	CASRQGMNTEAFF
TRBV6-5	TRBD2	TRBJ2-3	NA	16	TGTGCCAGCAGTTACCGTAGCGGGGCCCCCACAGATACGCAGTATTTT	CASSYRSGAPTDTQYF
TRBV5-1	NA	TRBJ1-4	NA	17	TGCGCCAGCAGCTTGGCGCTGGGATGGTCAACTAATGAAAAACTGTTTTTT	CASSLALGWSTNEKLFF
TRBV25-1	NA	TRBJ2-3	NA	13	TGTGCCAGCAGCCGCGGAGGGGCAGATACGCAGTATTTT	CASSRGGADTQYF
TRBV30	TRBD2	TRBJ2-5	NA	14	TGTGCCTATCGACTAGCGGGACCTCAAGAGACCCAGTACTTC	CAYRLAGPQETQYF
TRBV18	NA	TRBJ1-3	NA	15	TGTGCCAGCTCACGAAACACTGGGGATGGAAACACCATATATTTT	CASSRNTGDGNTIYF
TRBV4-3	NA	TRBJ1-2	NA	16	TGCGCCAGCAGCCAAGAAAGGACAGCAACTAACTATGGCTACACCTTC	CASSQERTATNYGYTF
TRBV6-6	NA	TRBJ2-7	NA	14	TGTGCCAGCAGTTACTTCGGCCAGGGCCACGAGCAGTACTTC	CASSYFGQGHEQYF
TRBV4-1	NA	TRBJ2-3	NA	16	TGCGCCAGCAGCCAAGTCGAGGTGAGGGGTCCAGATACGCAGTATTTT	CASSQVEVRGPDTQYF
TRBV28	NA	TRBJ2-7	NA	14	TGTGCCAGCAGTTTAGTTACCAGGGGCTACGAGCAGTACTTC	CASSLVTRGYEQYF
TRBV7-3	TRBD1	TRBJ2-7	NA	14	TGTGCCAGCAGCTCAGGACAGGGGATCTACGAGCAGTACTTC	CASSSGQGIYEQYF
TRBV7-9	TRBD1	TRBJ2-7	NA	16	TGTGCCAGCAGCTTAGGGGCCGGGACAGGGACGTACGAGCAGTACTTC	CASSLGAGTGTYEQYF
TRBV7-9	TRBD1	TRBJ2-1	NA	14	TGTGCCAGCAGTGGGACAGGGGGGCACAATGAGCAGTTCTTC	CASSGTGGHNEQFF
TRBV4-3	NA	TRBJ1-1	once	16	TGCGCCAGCAGCCAAGGACTTCCGGCCGTGAACACTGAAGCTTTCTTT	CASSQGLPAVNTEAFF
TRBV6-5	NA	TRBJ2-1	NA	11	TGTGCCAGCCTCTCCGGGGGCGAGCAGTTCTTC	CASLSGGEQFF
TRBV4-1	NA	TRBJ1-5	few	14	TGCGCCAGCAGCCAAGTCCATAGCAATCAGCCCCAGCATTTT	CASSQVHSNQPQHF
TRBV5-1	TRBD2	TRBJ2-1	NA	15	TGCGCCAGCAGCGTGGGACTAGCGGGAGCAGGTGAGCAGTTCTTC	CASSVGLAGAGEQFF
TRBV5-6	NA	TRBJ2-6	NA	12	TGTGCCAGCAGCCGTGGGGCCAACATCCTGACTTTC	CASSRGANILTF
TRBV7-2	TRBD1	TRBJ2-7	NA	14	TGCGCCAGCAGCCAGGGACAGGGGGTCTACGAGCAGTACTTC	CASSQGQGVYEQYF
TRBV7-2	NA	TRBJ2-4	NA	16	TGTGCCAGCAGCTTACAGGGGAGTCGGGCCAAAAACATTCAGTACTTC	CASSLQGSRAKNIQYF
TRBV6-5	NA	TRBJ2-7	NA	14	TGTGCCAGCAGTTATGGCGGGACCTCCTACGAGCAGTACTTC	CASSYGGTSYEQYF
TRBV27	NA	TRBJ2-3	NA	14	TGTGCCAGCAGCTTGGGACTGTACACAGATACGCAGTATTTT	CASSLGLYTDTQYF
TRBV9	TRBD2	TRBJ2-1	NA	15	TGTGCCAGCAGCGGATACGGGGGGACGGGGAATGAGCAGTTCTTC	CASSGYGGTGNEQFF